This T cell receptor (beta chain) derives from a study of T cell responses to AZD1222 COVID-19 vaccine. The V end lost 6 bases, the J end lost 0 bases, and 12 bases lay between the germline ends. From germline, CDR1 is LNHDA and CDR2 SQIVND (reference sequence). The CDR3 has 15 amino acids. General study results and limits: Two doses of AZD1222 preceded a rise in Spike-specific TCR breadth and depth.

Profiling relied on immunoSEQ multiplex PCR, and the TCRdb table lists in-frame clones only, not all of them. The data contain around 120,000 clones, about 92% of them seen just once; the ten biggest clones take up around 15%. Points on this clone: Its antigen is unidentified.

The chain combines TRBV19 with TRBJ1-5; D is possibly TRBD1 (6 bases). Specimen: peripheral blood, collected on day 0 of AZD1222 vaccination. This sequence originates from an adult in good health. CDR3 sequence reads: CASRQGAYSNQPQHF. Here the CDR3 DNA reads TGTGCCAGTAGACAGGGCGCTTATAGCAATCAGCCCCAGCATTTT.